The 4 T cell receptor beta chains in this list originate from one sample, sequenced in a study of blood T cells in healthy people across ages. Using a J-beta primer mix together with a sample-barcoded 5' primer, a second PCR was run for roughly 6 to 12 cycles. TCRdb called the 5' RACE reads again in MiXCR, with one record for every CDR3 protein. This table holds some 1.7 million distinct CDR3 sequences, roughly 27% found once. What was sequenced was blood. The receptors derive from a woman in her twenties or thirties in good health.

A few counts support this clonotype. This chain connects TRBV19 to TRBJ2-7, with D tentatively TRBD2 (5 bases). Germline V gene data show CDR1 as LNHDA and CDR2 as SQIVND (reference sequence). Trimming stripped 6 bases from V and 0 bases from J, with 12 bases between. This CDR3 is built from 14 residues. The CDR3 region is CASRGSGNSYEQYF. In DNA, the CDR3 is TGTGCCAGTAGAGGTTCGGGGAACTCCTACGAGCAGTACTTC.

The chain employs TRBV20-1 and TRBJ1-2, with no clear D. Trimming pared 0 bases from V and 4 bases from J, leaving 12 bases between. Germline-derived CDR1 and CDR2 are DFQATT and SNEGSKA (reference sequence). This CDR3 is built from 14 residues. The CDR3 region has the DNA TGCAGTGCTAGAGATCCCCAAACCCTCTATGGCTACACCTTC. This translates into CSARDPQTLYGYTF.

The chain employs TRBV18 and TRBJ2-3, with TRBD2 matching over 11 bases. The ends lost 3 bases at V and 4 bases at J; junction bases unmatched: 9. The CDR3 consists of 17 residues. The V gene's germline CDR1 is KGHSH and CDR2 LQKENI. CDR3 in amino acids: CASSPRLAGTGADTQYF. The CDR3, as DNA: TGTGCCAGCTCACCCCGACTAGCGGGGACAGGTGCAGATACGCAGTATTTT.

This clonotype was counted many times. J is TRBJ2-7 and V is TRBV20-1, with D uncertain. The CDR3 has 11 residues. Germline V gives CDR1 DFQATT, CDR2 SNEGSKA (reference sequence). Trimming stripped 3 bases from V and 2 bases from J, with 5 bases between. CDR3 residues: CSASATYEQYF. The CDR3 coding sequence is TGCAGTGCTAGTGCCACCTACGAGCAGTACTTC.